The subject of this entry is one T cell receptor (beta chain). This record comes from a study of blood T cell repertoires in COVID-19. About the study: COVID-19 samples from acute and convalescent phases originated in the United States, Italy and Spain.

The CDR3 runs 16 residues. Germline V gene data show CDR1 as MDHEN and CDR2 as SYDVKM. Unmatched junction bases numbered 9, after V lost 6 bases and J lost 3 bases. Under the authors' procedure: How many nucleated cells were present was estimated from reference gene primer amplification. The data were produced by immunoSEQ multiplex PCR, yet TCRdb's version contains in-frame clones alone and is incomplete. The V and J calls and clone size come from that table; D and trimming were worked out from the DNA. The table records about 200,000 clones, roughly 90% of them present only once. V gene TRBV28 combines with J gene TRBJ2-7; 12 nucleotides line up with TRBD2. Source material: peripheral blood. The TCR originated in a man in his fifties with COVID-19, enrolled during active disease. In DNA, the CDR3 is TGTGCCAGCAGACCCATACTAGCGGGGGGCGGCTACGAGCAGTACTTC. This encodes CASRPILAGGGYEQYF.